Presented here are 30 T cell receptor beta chains from one specimen sequenced in a study of CD8 T cells in Susac syndrome. Random hexamers served to reverse transcribe roughly 0.5 to 1 ug RNA. TCRdb itself ran the immunoSEQ multiplex PCR reads through MiXCR, one entry per CDR3 protein. The sample yields under 300,000 distinct CDR3 sequences, about 95% seen once. Input material: CD4+ T cells from PBMCs. The receptors come from a human donor with Susac syndrome.

The V and J genes are TRBV7-3 and TRBJ2-1; TRBD2 agrees at 10 bases. The germline CDR1 and CDR2 sequences are SGHTA and FQGTGA. V lost 5 bases, J lost 9 bases, and 10 bases stayed unmatched. The CDR3 consists of 15 residues. CDR3 sequence: CASSPLAGGKSEQFF. CDR3 coding DNA: TGTGCCAGCAGCCCATTAGCGGGAGGTAAGAGTGAGCAGTTCTTC.

The chain recombines TRBV19 with TRBJ2-3, with 9 bases identical to TRBD2. Trimming at V came to 2 bases and at J to 5 bases, leaving 8 bases not matched to a gene. This CDR3 contains 16 residues. Germline V gene lookup returns CDR1 LNHDA and CDR2 SQIVND (reference sequence). The CDR3 DNA reads as TGTGCCAGTAGTATAATCGCGGGAGGGCCCGGAGATACGCAGTATTTT. Its protein is CASSIIAGGPGDTQYF. The whole variable domain, remainder taken from reference TRBV19 and TRBJ2-3, is DGGITQSPKYLFRKEGQNVTLSCEQNLNHDAMYWYRQDPGQGLRLIYYSQIVNDFQKGDIAEGYSVSREKKESFPLTVTSAQKNPTAFYLCASSIIAGGPGDTQYFGPGTRLTVL.

The chain is built from TRBV14 and TRBJ1-2, with D unclear. The CDR3 loop spans 14 amino acids. Germline lookup yields CDR1 SGHDN and CDR2 FVKESK. V lost 4 bases and J lost 8, with 17 bases in between. The CDR3 DNA reads TGTGCCAGCAGCCCGCCGGGCCGGACTACGGGCTACACCTTC. Residues: CASSPPGRTTGYTF. Full variable domain (outside the CDR3, taken from reference TRBV14 and TRBJ1-2): EAGVTQFPSHSVIEKGQTVTLRCDPISGHDNLYWYRRVMGKEIKFLLHFVKESKQDESGMPNNRFLAERTGGTYSTLKVQPAELEDSGVYFCASSPPGRTTGYTFGSGTRLTVV.

CDR3 nucleotide sequence: TGTGCCAGCAGTTCTCAGACTAGTTCCAGCGAGCAGTACTTC. The encoded protein is CASSSQTSSSEQYF. The rearrangement uses TRBV12-3 or TRBV12-4 and TRBJ2-7, with D possibly being TRBD2 (6 bases). The CDR3 contains 14 residues. The V end was cut by 4 bases, the J end by 6 bases, with 16 bases between.

The chain couples TRBV20-1 to TRBJ1-2; D is ambiguous. The CDR3 has 13 residues. V was pared by 0 bases and J by 2 bases, with 7 bases between. Germline V gene lookup returns CDR1 DFQATT and CDR2 SNEGSKA (reference sequence). This CDR3 is CSARDELNYGYTF. The CDR3 bases are TGCAGTGCTAGAGATGAATTGAACTATGGCTACACCTTC.

The rearrangement joins TRBV2 to TRBJ2-2; 9 nucleotides line up with TRBD2. Germline CDR1 is SNHLY and CDR2 is FYNNEI. After removal of 5 bases from V and 0 bases from J, the junction contained 1 base not matched to a gene. The CDR3 contains 15 residues. CDR3 DNA sequence: TGTGCCAGCAGTAGACTAGCGGCGAACACCGGGGAGCTGTTTTTT. It yields the protein CASSRLAANTGELFF.

The rearrangement uses TRBV24-1 and TRBJ2-1; D possibly uses TRBD1 or TRBD2 (5 bases each). Trimming removed 4 bases from V and 15 bases from J, with 12 bases in between. Germline V lookup: CDR1 KGHDR, CDR2 SFDVKD. The CDR3 totals 11 residues. This chain's CDR3 is CATSDTGTWFF. The CDR3 bases are TGTGCCACCAGTGACACCGGGACGTGGTTCTTC.

The J gene is TRBJ1-2, the V gene TRBV15; the match to TRBD1 covers 9 bases. This CDR3 contains 14 residues. Trimming took 3 bases from V and 4 from J; bases not matched to a gene: 3. The germline V gene encodes CDR1 LNHNV and CDR2 YYDKDF (reference sequence). CDR3 DNA sequence: TGTGCCACCAGCAGGACAGGGGGAGGCTATGGCTACACCTTC. It yields the protein CATSRTGGGYGYTF.

This rearrangement joins TRBV3-1 to TRBJ1-1; 9 positions match TRBD1. The CDR3 totals 16 residues. The trim removed 4 bases at V and 1 base at J, leaving 7 bases unmatched. Germline values: CDR1 LGHDT, CDR2 YNNKEL (reference sequence). This CDR3 reads CASSPDLGQGNTEAFF. The DNA for the CDR3 is TGTGCCAGCAGCCCAGATCTGGGACAGGGGAACACTGAAGCTTTCTTT.

The J gene is TRBJ2-3, the V gene TRBV29-1; 13 nucleotides align to TRBD2. V lost 6 bases to trimming and J lost 3 bases; unmatched junction nucleotides: 6. Looked up from germline, CDR1 is SQVTM and CDR2 is ANQGSEA. The CDR3 loop spans 15 amino acids. Here the CDR3 reads CSVGLAGVITDTQYF. As DNA, the CDR3 is TGCAGCGTAGGACTAGCGGGAGTAATTACAGATACGCAGTATTTT.

Notes on this clonotype: Germline and junction disagree at one end, which may indicate a read error. V gene TRBV7-7 combines with J gene TRBJ1-4; possible D gene TRBD1, 6 bases. CDR3 size: 13 residues. Germline CDR1 SSHAT, CDR2 FNYEAQ (reference sequence). The CDR3 DNA reads as TGTGCTAGCAGCGGACAGCTTAATGAAAAACTGTTTTTT. Its protein product is CASSGQLNEKLFF.

The genes are TRBV20-1 and TRBJ2-1; a weak D match, TRBD2 (5 bases). Germline V gives CDR1 DFQATT, CDR2 SNEGSKA (reference sequence). The CDR3 loop spans 12 amino acids. V lost 3 bases to trimming and J lost 11 bases, with 14 bases between them. CDR3 protein: CSASKVAGQQFF. CDR3 coding DNA: TGCAGTGCTAGTAAGGTCGCGGGTCAGCAGTTCTTC.

The genes are TRBV9 and TRBJ2-7; 8 bases fit TRBD1. Germline loops: CDR1 SGDLS, CDR2 YYNGEE. Trimming at V came to 3 bases and at J to 0 bases, leaving 2 bases not matched to a gene. The CDR3 spans 14 residues. CDR3 region: CASSATGDSYEQYF. CDR3 DNA sequence: TGTGCCAGCAGCGCGACAGGGGACTCCTACGAGCAGTACTTC.

V usage is TRBV7-3 and J usage is TRBJ2-5; 7 bases agree with TRBD2. This CDR3 contains 13 residues. The germline gives CDR1 SGHTA, CDR2 FQGTGA. The ends lost 5 bases at V and 5 bases at J; junction bases unmatched: 5. The CDR3 reads CASSLGLWETQYF. CDR3 sequence (DNA): TGTGCCAGCAGCCTGGGACTATGGGAGACCCAGTACTTC. The whole variable domain, remainder taken from reference TRBV7-3 and TRBJ2-5, is GAGVSQTPSNKVTEKGKYVELRCDPISGHTALYWYRQSLGQGPEFLIYFQGTGAADDSGLPNDRFFAVRPEGSVSTLKIQRTERGDSAVYLCASSLGLWETQYFGPGTRLLVL.

The rearrangement links TRBV2 to TRBJ2-7, with D possibly matching TRBD2 (5 bases). V was trimmed by 4 bases and J by 0 bases, leaving 10 bases between them. Germline V CDR1 and CDR2: SNHLY, FYNNEI. CDR3 length: 14 amino acids. The CDR3 region is CASSVERSSYEQYF. CDR3 in DNA: TGTGCCAGCAGTGTTGAGCGGAGCTCCTACGAGCAGTACTTC.

This chain links TRBV3-1 with TRBJ2-7; no definite D call. Germline V gives CDR1 LGHDT, CDR2 YNNKEL (reference sequence). V gave up 0 bases and J gave up 2 bases, with 8 bases separating them. The CDR3 sequence is 14 residues long. The CDR3 DNA is TGTGCCAGCAGCCAAGATCCTCCTACCTACGAGCAGTACTTC. Its translation: CASSQDPPTYEQYF.

This chain uses TRBV4-1 with TRBJ1-4, with a weak D call TRBD1 (6 bases). This CDR3 comprises 14 residues. CDR1 is MGHRA and CDR2 is YSYEKL in the germline V gene. V lost 1 base and J lost 6, with 9 bases in between. The CDR3 bases are TGCGCCAGCAGCCAAGGGACAGCCTATGAAAAACTGTTTTTT. Its protein is CASSQGTAYEKLFF.

This clonotype appeared a few times. The V and J genes are TRBV18 and TRBJ2-5; TRBD1 matches 9 bases. The germline gives CDR1 KGHSH, CDR2 LQKENI. The junction had 5 bases not matched to a gene; V was cut back by 4 bases and J by 5 bases. The CDR3 contains 14 residues. Here the CDR3 DNA reads TGTGCCAGCTCACGGGGGACAGGGCAGGAGACCCAGTACTTC. This encodes CASSRGTGQETQYF.

The chain links TRBV24-1 to TRBJ1-5; the D gene is possibly TRBD1 (5 bases). The CDR3 runs to 13 residues. The V gene lost 4 bases and the J gene lost 3 bases, with 6 bases spanning the gap. Germline V gene lookup returns CDR1 KGHDR and CDR2 SFDVKD. Written as DNA, the CDR3 is TGTGCCACCAGTGAGGGGGTCAATCAGCCCCAGCATTTT. Translating it yields CATSEGVNQPQHF.

The table lists this clonotype with a count of one. The J gene is TRBJ1-5, the V gene TRBV20-1, with D tentatively TRBD1 (5 bases). Trimming pared 6 bases from V and 11 bases from J, leaving 17 bases between. CDR1 DFQATT and CDR2 SNEGSKA come from the germline V gene (reference sequence). The CDR3 is 12 amino acids. This CDR3 reads CSASQGLLAQHF. Here the CDR3 DNA reads TGCAGTGCCAGCCAGGGTCTGTTGGCCCAGCATTTT.

The gene calls are TRBV28 and TRBJ2-1; D is perhaps TRBD1 (5 bases). V gave up 6 bases and J gave up 1 base, with 10 bases separating them. Germline CDR1 and CDR2: MDHEN and SYDVKM. The CDR3 is 14 residues long. The CDR3 nucleotides read TGTGCCAGCAGACACCAGGGTTCCTACAATGAGCAGTTCTTC. Residues: CASRHQGSYNEQFF.

V usage is TRBV2 and J usage is TRBJ1-3; possible D gene TRBD1, 6 bases. This CDR3 is 14 amino acids long. Looked up from germline, CDR1 is SNHLY and CDR2 is FYNNEI. With 4 bases removed from V and 1 base from J, the gap between germline ends came to 8 bases. The CDR3 DNA reads TGTGCCAGCAGTGCACAGGGATCTGGAAACACCATATATTTT. This translates into CASSAQGSGNTIYF.

The V and J genes are TRBV5-1 and TRBJ1-1; no definite D call. Germline-derived CDR1 and CDR2 are SGHRS and YFSETQ. The germline V and J ends were trimmed by 4 bases and 0 bases, with 19 bases remaining between them. There are 17 residues in the CDR3. In DNA form, the CDR3 reads TGCGCCAGCAGCGTGACCCATGGCCCTAGTCTGAACACTGAAGCTTTCTTT. Translated, it gives CASSVTHGPSLNTEAFF.

CDR3 residues: CASSSWQVRGEQYF. CDR3 coding DNA: TGTGCCAGCAGCTCTTGGCAAGTCCGGGGCGAGCAGTACTTC. The chain joins TRBV5-4 to TRBJ2-7; a weak D match, TRBD2 (5 bases). V was shortened by 3 bases and J by 6 bases, with 16 bases between the two germline ends. The CDR3 is 14 residues long. Germline CDR1 SGHNT, CDR2 YYREEE (reference sequence).

This sequence joins TRBV6-6 and TRBJ2-7; a possible D gene is TRBD2 (6 bases). V was cut by 0 bases and J by 0 bases, with 12 bases left in between. CDR1 and CDR2 from the germline V gene are MNHNY and SVGAGI (reference sequence). CDR3 size: 16 residues. The CDR3 sequence: CASSYSSSVSSYEQYF. The CDR3 DNA is TGTGCCAGCAGTTACTCCTCTAGCGTCAGCTCCTACGAGCAGTACTTC.

The chain carries TRBV20-1 and TRBJ2-1; perhaps TRBD2 as D (5 bases). V lost 0 bases and J lost 3, with 12 bases in between. The CDR3 is made up of 15 amino acids. Germline V gene data show CDR1 as DFQATT and CDR2 as SNEGSKA (reference sequence). The chain's CDR3 is CSARERGYDYNEQFF. The CDR3 region has the DNA TGCAGTGCTAGAGAGCGCGGGTACGACTACAATGAGCAGTTCTTC.

This chain connects TRBV15 to TRBJ2-3; 8 nucleotides align to TRBD2. The germline V gene has CDR1 LNHNV and CDR2 YYDKDF (reference sequence). Trimming cost V 0 bases and J 5 bases; bases outside gene matches: 7. The CDR3 runs to 16 residues. The CDR3 DNA reads as TGTGCCACCAGCAGAGATCGTAGCGGGAAGGGAGATACGCAGTATTTT. This translates into CATSRDRSGKGDTQYF.

The chain couples TRBV20-1 to TRBJ2-3; TRBD2 matches 7 bases. J gave up 3 bases and V 3 bases, and 6 bases lay outside the gene matches. CDR1 is DFQATT and CDR2 is SNEGSKA in the germline V gene (reference sequence). This CDR3 spans 14 amino acids. In nucleotides, the CDR3 is TGCAGTGCTAGTCCCAGCGGGATTACAGATACGCAGTATTTT. Translated: CSASPSGITDTQYF.

The chain joins TRBV29-1 to TRBJ2-1, with D perhaps TRBD2 (6 bases). The V gene lost 3 bases and the J gene lost 8 bases, with 17 bases spanning the gap. This CDR3 is 14 amino acids long. The germline V gene encodes CDR1 SQVTM and CDR2 ANQGSEA. CDR3 loop: CSVDRHRGSYEQFF. CDR3 sequence (DNA): TGCAGCGTTGACCGGCACCGGGGGTCATATGAGCAGTTCTTC.

This sequence joins TRBV3-1 and TRBJ2-7; TRBD1 or TRBD2 may be the D gene (5 bases each). The CDR3 spans 13 residues. Trimming left V 0 bases short and J 2 bases short, with 5 bases between. Germline V lookup: CDR1 LGHDT, CDR2 YNNKEL (reference sequence). DNA for the CDR3: TGTGCCAGCAGCCAAGAGGGACCCTACGAGCAGTACTTC. As protein: CASSQEGPYEQYF.